This T cell receptor beta chain was recorded in a study of T cells after yellow fever vaccination. This clonotype was seen many times. TCRdb used MiXCR to reprocess the 5' RACE reads, holding one entry per CDR3 protein. The data show about 210,000 distinct CDR3 sequences, more than 6.5% seen once. The ends were cut back, 0 bases at V and 2 bases at J, with 11 bases in the middle. Germline V gives CDR1 SGDLS, CDR2 YYNGEE. The CDR3 contains 15 residues. Sequencing used CD4+ T cells sorted from PBMCs, obtained on the day of the yellow fever booster vaccination. The genes are TRBV9 and TRBJ2-5; D is unclear. This TCR was sampled from a man aged 25 to 40 who received the YFV17D yellow fever vaccine. The CDR3 coding sequence is TGTGCCAGCAGCGTAGGTCCCACCGGACAAGAGACCCAGTACTTC. This sequence encodes CASSVGPTGQETQYF. Combining the CDR3 with reference TRBV9 and TRBJ2-5 gives the whole variable domain DSGVTQTPKHLITATGQRVTLRCSPRSGDLSVYWYQQSLDQGLQFLIQYYNGEERAKGNILERFSAQQFPDLHSELNLSSLELGDSALYFCASSVGPTGQETQYFGPGTRLLVL.